This T cell receptor beta chain appears in the sequencing data of a study of blood T cell repertoires in COVID-19. Study-wide context: Donors in the United States, Italy and Spain gave samples during acute or convalescent COVID-19. The analysed material was cDNA or gDNA that came from T cells, B-cell-depleted T cells, or PBMCs.

Authors' processing steps: Estimation of nucleated cell counts relied on the amplification of reference gene primers. The table came from immunoSEQ multiplex PCR; TCRdb's copy has only in-frame clones and leaves some out. V, J and clone size are those of that table, while D and trimming were read from the DNA. Of 76,000 or so clones in the sample, around 79% were seen once. The V and J ends lost 3 bases and 4 bases, in that order; junction bases with no gene match: 8. The CDR3 spans 17 residues. CDR1 and CDR2 from the germline V gene are SGHRS and YFSETQ. Sequencing was performed on peripheral blood. The chain recombines TRBV5-1 with TRBJ2-2, with 11 bases fitting TRBD2. The sequence was collected from a man in his fifties or sixties with acute or convalescent COVID-19. The CDR3 DNA reads TGCGCCAGCAGCTACCTACTAGCGGGGGAGAGCACCGGGGAGCTGTTTTTT. This encodes CASSYLLAGESTGELFF.